These 27 T cell receptor beta chains originate from one sample sequenced in a study of shared clonotypes between healthy human individuals. Sequencing used immunoSEQ multiplex PCR; TCRdb keeps in-frame clones, though not all of them. The sample gives some 2,100,000 clones, approximately 95% of which show up once; over 0.1% is in the top ten. Source material: naive CD4+ T cells sorted from blood. Subset indicated: CD45RA+ positively selected. These receptors all stem from a man aged 18 to 35 in good health.

The chain combines TRBV6-5 with TRBJ1-2; perhaps TRBD1 as D (5 bases). Trimming took 6 bases from V and 6 from J, leaving 14 bases between them. CDR3 length: 13 residues. Per the germline V gene, CDR1 is MNHEY and CDR2 is SVGAGI. The CDR3 bases are TGTGCCAGCAGCCTCGCCGGGGGAAATGGCTACACCTTC. This codes for CASSLAGGNGYTF.

The V and J genes are TRBV7-2 and TRBJ2-7; D is perhaps TRBD1 or TRBD2 (5 bases each). V was shortened by 3 bases and J by 3 bases, with 12 bases between the two germline ends. In germline, CDR1 is SGHTA, CDR2 FQGNSA. There are 14 residues in the CDR3. The CDR3, as DNA: TGTGCCAGCAGCTTTGGGGGAGACCACTACGAGCAGTACTTC. The encoded protein is CASSFGGDHYEQYF.

The V and J genes are TRBV10-3 and TRBJ1-5; 7 bases map to TRBD1. CDR1 ENHRY and CDR2 SYGVKD come from the germline V gene. CDR3 length equals 13 residues. Unmatched junction bases numbered 7, after V lost 8 bases and J lost 6 bases. The DNA of the CDR3 is TGTGCCATCCATGGACAGGTTGGTCAGCCCCAGCATTTT. Its translation is CAIHGQVGQPQHF.

The chain recombines TRBV5-4 with TRBJ2-3; 9 bases line up with TRBD2. This CDR3 is 16 amino acids long. J gave up 3 bases and V 0 bases, and 5 bases lay outside the gene matches. The germline CDR1 and CDR2 sequences are SGHNT and YYREEE (reference sequence). DNA for the CDR3: TGTGCCAGCAGCTTGGTTAGCGGGAGAGCGACAGATACGCAGTATTTT. Residues: CASSLVSGRATDTQYF.

The chain links TRBV28 to TRBJ1-2, with 7 bases that match TRBD1. The CDR3 spans 13 residues. In germline, CDR1 is MDHEN, CDR2 SYDVKM. The V gene end was trimmed by 3 bases and the J gene end by 8 bases; junction bases not matched to a gene: 6. CDR3 coding DNA: TGTGCCAGCAGTTTGGTACAGGGGATAGGCTACACCTTC. Translating gives CASSLVQGIGYTF.

The CDR3 here is CASSYSDTNSPLHF. CDR3 coding DNA: TGTGCCAGCAGTTACTCGGACACCAATTCACCCCTCCACTTT. The chain joins TRBV6-6 to TRBJ1-6, with a tentative D call TRBD1 (5 bases). Trimming cost V 0 bases and J 7 bases, with 7 bases left between them. The CDR3 is made up of 14 amino acids. Germline values: CDR1 MNHNY, CDR2 SVGAGI (reference sequence).

This clone came up once. The chain joins TRBV7-2 to TRBJ2-1; perhaps TRBD1 as D (5 bases). The CDR3 length is 16 residues. From germline, CDR1 is SGHTA and CDR2 FQGNSA. The V gene lost 0 bases and the J gene lost 4 bases, with 13 bases spanning the gap. The CDR3 DNA is TGTGCCAGCAGCTTAGCGGGGCTGCAACCATACAATGAGCAGTTCTTC. The encoded protein is CASSLAGLQPYNEQFF.

This clone was found once. V and J are TRBV4-3 and TRBJ2-7; unclear D gene. The length of the CDR3 is 15 residues. V was cut by 0 bases and J by 3 bases, with 12 bases left in between. Germline V gene lookup returns CDR1 LGHNA and CDR2 YSLEER. CDR3 amino acids: CASSQDGQAIYEQYF. The CDR3 coding sequence is TGCGCCAGCAGCCAAGACGGGCAGGCAATCTACGAGCAGTACTTC.

This chain uses TRBV19 with TRBJ1-2; D remains unclear. Trimming took off 5 bases at V and 7 bases at J, with 14 bases between the two ends. The CDR3 is made up of 13 amino acids. Germline lookup yields CDR1 LNHDA and CDR2 SQIVND (reference sequence). The CDR3 bases are TGTGCCAGTAGTCCACGCCAACAGCGTGGCTACACCTTC. Amino acids: CASSPRQQRGYTF.

This chain joins TRBV19 and TRBJ2-7; D tentatively fits TRBD1 or TRBD2 (5 bases each). Looked up from germline, CDR1 is LNHDA and CDR2 is SQIVND (reference sequence). V shed 7 bases and J shed 2 bases, with 21 bases lying between them. The CDR3 has 16 residues. The DNA of the CDR3 is TGTGCCAGTACCCCCTCGGGGCTAGTGGGGGCCTACGAGCAGTACTTC. Amino acid sequence: CASTPSGLVGAYEQYF.

This chain connects TRBV10-3 to TRBJ1-1; no definite D call. The CDR3 length is 15 residues. CDR1 ENHRY and CDR2 SYGVKD come from the germline V gene. Trimming shortened V by 1 base and J by 1 base, and 10 bases separated the two germline ends. CDR3 DNA sequence: TGTGCCATCAGTGAGTTGAACGGAGCGAACACTGAAGCTTTCTTT. It is translated as CAISELNGANTEAFF.

The chain uses TRBV7-2 and TRBJ1-5; the match to TRBD1 covers 7 bases. The CDR3 is made up of 15 amino acids. V shed 5 bases and J 4 bases; nucleotides not matched to a gene: 8. Germline CDR1 reads SGHTA; CDR2 reads FQGNSA. Here the CDR3 DNA reads TGTGCCAGCAGCCAAAAATCAGGGGGTAATCAGCCCCAGCATTTT. Its protein product is CASSQKSGGNQPQHF.

This chain joins TRBV7-8 and TRBJ1-1, with D possibly being TRBD1 (5 bases). Deletions cut 8 bases from V and 7 bases from J, with 17 bases between. The CDR3 has 13 amino acids. The germline V gene encodes CDR1 SGHVS and CDR2 FQNEAQ. The CDR3 DNA reads TGTGCCAGCCGGGGCGGACCTAGTTATGAAGCTTTCTTT. It is translated as CASRGGPSYEAFF.

This clone was seen once. The chain uses TRBV6-5 and TRBJ1-2; tentatively, D is TRBD1 (6 bases). Germline assignment: CDR1 MNHEY and CDR2 SVGAGI. V lost 7 bases to trimming and J lost 4 bases, with 13 bases between them. This CDR3 region has 13 residues. The CDR3 region has the DNA TGTGCCAGCACCAAGGGGACAAGCTATGGCTACACCTTC. Amino acids: CASTKGTSYGYTF.

This clone has a single count. CDR3 sequence: CAWRRTVQETQYF. The CDR3 DNA follows: TGTGCCTGGAGGAGGACAGTTCAAGAGACCCAGTACTTC. This rearrangement joins TRBV30 to TRBJ2-5, with D tentatively TRBD1 (6 bases). V was clipped by 3 bases and J by 2 bases, with 10 bases between them. Germline V gives CDR1 GTSNPN, CDR2 SVGIG (reference sequence). The CDR3 runs to 13 residues.

The chain combines TRBV5-1 with TRBJ2-7; D is undetermined. The CDR3 is 14 amino acids. The germline V gene has CDR1 SGHRS and CDR2 YFSETQ. V was cut by 1 base and J by 5 bases, with 13 bases left in between. The CDR3 protein is CASSLSLTTDEQYF. CDR3 DNA: TGCGCCAGCAGCTTGTCCCTGACGACGGACGAGCAGTACTTC.

V gene TRBV15 combines with J gene TRBJ1-1; no clear D gene. V lost 3 bases and J 5 bases, leaving 10 bases between the germline ends. This CDR3 region has 13 residues. Germline lookup yields CDR1 LNHNV and CDR2 YYDKDF (reference sequence). DNA of the CDR3: TGTGCCACCAGCAGCCGAGGGAGAACTGAAGCTTTCTTT. Translated: CATSSRGRTEAFF.

This clone came up once. This chain connects TRBV5-1 to TRBJ2-5, with TRBD1 matching over 7 bases. V was pared by 7 bases and J by 1 base, with 7 bases of the junction left unmatched. This CDR3 is 14 amino acids long. Germline CDR1 reads SGHRS; CDR2 reads YFSETQ. This CDR3 reads CASGYRQGQETQYF. The CDR3 DNA reads TGCGCCAGCGGGTATCGACAGGGCCAAGAGACCCAGTACTTC.

Comments on this clone: At the DNA level, this CDR3 is encoded by other sequences in the same sample as well. V usage is TRBV5-1 and J usage is TRBJ2-7; 9 bases are a match to TRBD1. Germline-derived CDR1 and CDR2 are SGHRS and YFSETQ. The CDR3 has 14 amino acids. The junction had 6 bases not matched to a gene; V was cut back by 4 bases and J by 4 bases. The CDR3 DNA is TGCGCCAGCAGCCGGGGACAGGGTGCGTACGAGCAGTACTTC. Protein product: CASSRGQGAYEQYF.

The DNA of the CDR3 is TGTGCCAGCTCAGCTAGTCTAGCGGGAGACGAAAACAATGAGCAGTTCTTC. Translated: CASSASLAGDENNEQFF. This chain connects TRBV18 to TRBJ2-1, with 10 bases identical to TRBD2. The CDR3 has 17 residues. Trimming at V came to 5 bases and at J to 5 bases, leaving 12 bases not matched to a gene. Germline loops: CDR1 KGHSH, CDR2 LQKENI. Using reference TRBV18 and TRBJ2-1 for the parts outside the CDR3, the full variable domain is NAGVMQNPRHLVRRRGQEARLRCSPMKGHSHVYWYRQLPEEGLKFMVYLQKENIIDESGMPKERFSAEFPKEGPSILRIQQVVRGDSAAYFCASSASLAGDENNEQFFGPGTRLTVL.

The chain joins TRBV27 to TRBJ2-7; tentatively, D is TRBD1 (5 bases). Germline loops: CDR1 MNHEY, CDR2 SMNVEV (reference sequence). V lost 1 base, J lost 7 bases, and 23 bases lay in between. CDR3 length: 17 amino acids. The CDR3 loop reads CASSLFRLRDKGLEQYF. The CDR3 DNA sequence: TGTGCCAGCAGTTTATTCCGCCTCAGGGATAAGGGGTTAGAGCAGTACTTC.

The J gene is TRBJ2-7, the V gene TRBV7-2; tentatively, D is TRBD1 (5 bases). Germline V gene data show CDR1 as SGHTA and CDR2 as FQGNSA. CDR3 length: 12 amino acids. V was trimmed by 9 bases and J by 0 bases, leaving 9 bases between them. Written as DNA, the CDR3 is TGTGCCAGTACAGGTCTCTCCTACGAGCAGTACTTC. Encoded protein: CASTGLSYEQYF.

The chain carries TRBV7-2 and TRBJ1-1; a weak D match, TRBD1 (5 bases). Germline V CDR1 and CDR2: SGHTA, FQGNSA. The V end was cut by 1 base, the J end by 1 base, with 10 bases between. CDR3 length: 15 amino acids. The CDR3 sequence: CASSLVHQGNTEAFF. The CDR3 bases are TGTGCCAGCAGCTTAGTCCACCAGGGGAACACTGAAGCTTTCTTT. The full variable domain, in which reference TRBV7-2 and TRBJ1-1 provide the parts outside the CDR3, is GAGVSQSPSNKVTEKGKDVELRCDPISGHTALYWYRQSLGQGLEFLIYFQGNSAPDKSGLPSDRFSAERTGGSVSTLTIQRTQQEDSAVYLCASSLVHQGNTEAFFGQGTRLTVV.

A note on this clone: The junction departs from the called germline gene at one end, perhaps through a read error. This chain links TRBV10-3 with TRBJ2-7; the D is unclear. The CDR3 spans 11 residues. Germline loops: CDR1 ENHRY, CDR2 SYGVKD. DNA for the CDR3: TGCGCGGTCTCTGCAGGCTACGAGCAGTACTTC. It is translated as CAVSAGYEQYF.

This chain joins TRBV5-1 and TRBJ2-7; TRBD1 aligns across 9 bases. This CDR3 has 14 residues. Germline trimming cut 4 bases from V and 0 bases from J; bases unmatched to any gene: 2. CDR1 and CDR2 (germline): SGHRS, YFSETQ. CDR3 bases: TGCGCCAGCAGCGTACAGGGGGCCTCCTACGAGCAGTACTTC. Translation gives CASSVQGASYEQYF.

This clone was observed a handful of times. The sample holds other DNA sequences that translate to the same CDR3. The V gene is TRBV2, the J gene TRBJ1-1; D unclear. The germline CDR1 and CDR2 sequences are SNHLY and FYNNEI. This CDR3 region has 14 residues. The V end was cut by 0 bases, the J end by 1 base, with 6 bases between. The CDR3 DNA reads as TGTGCCAGCAGTGAAGCGGGCAGGAACACTGAAGCTTTCTTT. Protein product: CASSEAGRNTEAFF.

The rearrangement joins TRBV5-4 to TRBJ2-1, with TRBD2 matching 10 bases. The CDR3 is 16 residues long. Germline CDR1 reads SGHNT; CDR2 reads YYREEE (reference sequence). The junction had 5 bases not matched to a gene; V was cut back by 0 bases and J by 5 bases. The CDR3 loop is CASSLGASGSHNEQFF. DNA of the CDR3: TGTGCCAGCAGCTTGGGGGCTAGCGGGAGCCACAATGAGCAGTTCTTC.